The 6 T cell receptor beta chains reported below all come from one sample, sequenced in a study of blood T cells in healthy people across ages. Together with a sample-barcoded 5' primer, a J-beta primer mix was included in a second PCR lasting about 6 to 11 cycles. TCRdb itself ran the 5' RACE reads through MiXCR, one entry per CDR3 protein. The sample has approximately 780,000 distinct CDR3 sequences, more than 25% seen once; the top ten hold about 2.9%. This sample was also put to use in a study of T cells of mothers and their children.

Sequencing input: blood. Source of these receptors: a boy between 10 and 17 years old in good health.

This clonotype was detected a few times. The V gene is TRBV13, the J gene TRBJ1-4; perhaps TRBD1 as D (5 bases). Trimming shortened V by 6 bases and J by 3 bases, and 8 bases separated the two germline ends. This CDR3 region has 13 residues. Per germline, CDR1 PRHDT and CDR2 FYEKMQ (reference sequence). The CDR3 DNA is TGTGCCAGCAGGCAGGGTCCTAATGAAAAACTGTTTTTT. Its protein is CASRQGPNEKLFF.

This clonotype occurred once. The chain carries TRBV5-6 and TRBJ2-2; 9 bases align to TRBD1. The CDR3 loop spans 15 amino acids. V lost 4 bases, J lost 9 bases, and 10 bases stayed unmatched. The germline V gene has CDR1 SGHDT and CDR2 YYEEEE. CDR3 amino acids: CASSPGTGRSRELFF. The DNA for the CDR3 is TGTGCCAGCAGCCCCGGGACAGGGAGGTCCCGGGAGCTGTTTTTT.

The chain's CDR3 is CASSFKPGRILYEQYF. The CDR3 DNA reads TGTGCCAGCAGCTTCAAACCGGGACGTATCCTCTACGAGCAGTACTTC. This chain uses TRBV7-2 with TRBJ2-7; D may be TRBD1 or TRBD2 (5 bases each). Looked up from germline, CDR1 is SGHTA and CDR2 is FQGNSA. This CDR3 comprises 16 residues. The germline V and J ends were trimmed by 3 bases and 3 bases, with 18 bases remaining between them. Supplemented by reference TRBV7-2 and TRBJ2-7, the full variable domain reads GAGVSQSPSNKVTEKGKDVELRCDPISGHTALYWYRQSLGQGLEFLIYFQGNSAPDKSGLPSDRFSAERTGGSVSTLTIQRTQQEDSAVYLCASSFKPGRILYEQYFGPGTRLTVT.

This clonotype turned up a few times. The J gene is TRBJ1-1, the V gene TRBV6-6, with 7 nucleotides matching TRBD1. CDR1 is MNHNY, CDR2 SVGAGI, per germline (reference sequence). The CDR3 has 13 amino acids. V gave up 5 bases and J gave up 3 bases; unmatched junction bases: 3. CDR3 in DNA: TGTGCCAGCAGTACAGGGGCGTACACTGAAGCTTTCTTT. The encoded protein is CASSTGAYTEAFF.

The rearrangement links TRBV25-1 to TRBJ1-2, with 10 bases that match TRBD1. V was pared by 6 bases and J by 4 bases, with 8 bases of the junction left unmatched. Germline-derived CDR1 and CDR2 are MGHDK and SYGVNS. This CDR3 spans 15 amino acids. The CDR3: CASSRTGGTSYGYTF. The CDR3 nucleotides are TGTGCCAGCAGCCGGACAGGGGGGACTAGCTATGGCTACACCTTC.

CDR3 in amino acids: CSARGDRVFPEAFF. Written as DNA, the CDR3 is TGCAGTGCTAGAGGGGACAGGGTTTTCCCTGAAGCTTTCTTT. The gene calls are TRBV20-1 and TRBJ1-1, with TRBD1 matching 9 bases. This CDR3 has 14 residues. Per germline, CDR1 DFQATT and CDR2 SNEGSKA (reference sequence). V dropped 1 base and J dropped 6; count of bases not matched to a gene: 6.